Sequencing of this TCR beta chain was carried out in a study of response to subunit inactivated influenza vaccine (dated by TCRdb to between 2017 and 2018). Study-wide context: Deep quantitative T cell receptor repertoire profiling was used in the study to track responses to a trivalent subunit inactivated influenza vaccine.

Per the germline V gene (reference sequence), SGHKS is the CDR1 and YYEKEE is the CDR2. The CDR3 has 15 amino acids, counting the end cysteine and phenylalanine. Only the CDR3 portion is preserved as DNA: 45 bases, with reading frame beginning at the first base. V loses 2 bases of germline sequence and J loses 3 bases, and the interval between the two ends is 15 bases. The library was produced with RT-PCR. The sequencer listed for this sample is Illumina HiSeq 2500. TCRdb handled the public reads itself, with Q25 trimming in fastp and clone calling in MiXCR, and kept productive beta chains. Under each unique CDR3 protein, matching rows form one entry showing the most common genes and DNA. Here the sample has about 240,000 distinct CDR3 sequences; over 9% occur a single time. Clones ranked in the top ten supply about 8% of the sample. Summary of the overall study and its limitations: According to the authors, only a limited number of new T cells may be recruited by each seasonal influenza vaccination.

Note on this clonotype: No cognate antigen has been identified for it. Base quality data are lacking; no much larger clone is found one base away.

The TCR sequence derives from a man between 50 and 59 years old who received an inactivated influenza vaccine. Donor details come from another sample of the same person, matched by shared clones. Material: non-naive T cells sorted from PBMCs, obtained 14 days before vaccination. What this sample's cell subset or site label stands for: memory T cell fraction. The rearrangement combines TRBV5-5 with TRBJ2-7; no confident D gene assignment can be made. The bases read TGTGCCAGCAGCTTTGGGCAGGCCCACATCTACGAGCAGTACTTC. This translates into CASSFGQAHIYEQYF.